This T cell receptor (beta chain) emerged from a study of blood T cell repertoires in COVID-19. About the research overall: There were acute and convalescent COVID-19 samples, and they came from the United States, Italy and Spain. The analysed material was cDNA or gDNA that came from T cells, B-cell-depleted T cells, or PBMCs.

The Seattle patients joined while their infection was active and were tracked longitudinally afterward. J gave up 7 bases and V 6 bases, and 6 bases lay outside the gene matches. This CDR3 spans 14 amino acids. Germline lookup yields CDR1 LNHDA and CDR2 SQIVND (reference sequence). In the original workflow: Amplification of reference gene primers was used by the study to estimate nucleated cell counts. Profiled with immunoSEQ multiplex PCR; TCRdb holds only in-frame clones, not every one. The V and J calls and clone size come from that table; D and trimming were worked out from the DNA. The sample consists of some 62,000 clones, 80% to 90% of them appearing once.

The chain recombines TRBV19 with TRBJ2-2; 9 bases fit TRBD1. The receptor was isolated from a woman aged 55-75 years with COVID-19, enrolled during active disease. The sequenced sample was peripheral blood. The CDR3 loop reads CASRDRGEGGELFF. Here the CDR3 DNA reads TGTGCCAGTAGGGACAGGGGTGAAGGCGGGGAGCTGTTTTTT. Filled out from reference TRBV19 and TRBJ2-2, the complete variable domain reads DGGITQSPKYLFRKEGQNVTLSCEQNLNHDAMYWYRQDPGQGLRLIYYSQIVNDFQKGDIAEGYSVSREKKESFPLTVTSAQKNPTAFYLCASRDRGEGGELFFGEGSRLTVL.